This note documents a single TCR beta chain sequence. It has no known antigen specificity. Per-nucleotide qualities are absent, and no much larger clonotype sits a single base away. The collaborating institutions used their own protocols to collect whole blood in K2EDTA tubes. For TCRbeta analysis, collaborator samples were shipped as frozen whole blood, as isolated PBMCs, or as DNA extracted from either sample type. Based on the germline V gene (reference sequence), the CDR1 and CDR2 sequences are SGHNT and YYREEE. The CDR3 runs 17 amino acids, cysteine and phenylalanine included. Of all the DNA, just the CDR3 is kept, 51 bases in frame from base 1. V is cut back by 4 bases and J by 6 bases, with 12 bases in the junction unmatched. The source of the sample is a study of blood T cell repertoires in COVID-19 (dated by TCRdb to about 2020). Turning to the overall study: Collaborator samples came from the United States, Italy and Spain and covered acute and convalescent phases of COVID-19. The repertoires were released in a freely available public database meant as a resource for research on the immune response to SARS-CoV-2. Where available, HLA class I and class II types were obtained from metadata supplied by the sample provider rather than from assay-based typing. The material from the prospective study consisted of cDNA or gDNA derived from T cells, B-cell-depleted T cells, or PBMCs. Deeply sampled blood TCRbeta repertoires from subjects exposed to, actively infected with, or recovered from COVID-19 were included in the dataset. Sample metadata almost always included a de-identified subject ID, COVID-19 status, age in years and sex. Samples came from the ongoing ImmuneRACE study (first 160 participants) plus 1,254 subjects from 6 global collaborators. Results the study describes overall, beyond this receptor: Clinical and demographic metadata were provided uncurated, with the amount varying by source and participant.

TCRbeta CDR3 regions were amplified from genomic DNA using the immunoSEQ Assay, a bias-controlled multiplex PCR. Per the original workflow: The number of nucleated cells in each sample was estimated by amplification of reference gene primers within the assay. Sequence reads were collapsed and filtered to measure the absolute abundance of every unique TCRbeta CDR3 rearrangement. Productive Simpson clonality was computed per sample as the square root of Simpson's diversity index over productive rearrangements. Not all clones reach the TCRdb copy of this immuneACCESS table, which keeps in-frame sequences only. Checked studies attribute under half of the gap to unresolved V genes and leave the rest unexplained. V and J calls and clone size are copied from that table; D and trimming were computed from the DNA. The sample includes 95,000 to 120,000 clones, with 84% observed a single time. The ten largest clones add up to approximately 8.1% of the sample.

The sample taken for sequencing was peripheral blood. The source of this sequence is a woman between 40 and 55 years old with acute or convalescent COVID-19. The chain is assembled from TRBV5-4 and TRBJ1-6; 8 central nucleotides agree with TRBD1. The nucleotide sequence reads TGTGCCAGCAGCCCTCCCGGACAGGGAGGAAGTAATTCACCCCTCCACTTT. This codes for CASSPPGQGGSNSPLHF.